The 26 T cell receptor beta chains listed next were all sequenced from one sample in a study of cytomegalovirus exposure and HLA in healthy donors. Both 60 Vbeta primers and 13 Jbeta primers went into the PCR. Repertoires were generated with immunoSEQ multiplex PCR, while TCRdb's copy carries only in-frame clones and drops some. This table has about 95,000 clones, approximately 70% appearing once. The specimen was PBMCs. Source of these receptors: a man between 60 and 75 years old in good health and CMV-seronegative.

V gene TRBV29-1 combines with J gene TRBJ2-7; 11 bases match TRBD1. This CDR3 comprises 15 residues. CDR1 is SQVTM and CDR2 is ANQGSEA in the germline V gene. Trimming cost V 0 bases and J 6 bases; bases outside gene matches: 7. CDR3 residues: CSVEDGTGGEIEQYF. The CDR3 nucleotides read TGCAGCGTTGAAGATGGGACAGGGGGGGAGATCGAGCAGTACTTC.

This clone turned up a few times. This chain connects TRBV11-2 to TRBJ2-7; unclear D gene. The CDR3 length is 15 residues. Germline CDR1 and CDR2: SGHAT and FQNNGV. Trimming left V 2 bases short and J 3 bases short, with 14 bases between. The CDR3 region is CASSLYTTGFYEQYF. Written as DNA, the CDR3 is TGTGCCAGCAGCTTATATACGACCGGGTTCTACGAGCAGTACTTC.

This rearrangement joins TRBV27 to TRBJ1-2; 7 nucleotides match TRBD1. The J segment lost 4 bases and the V segment lost 6 bases, leaving 14 bases of the junction unmatched. CDR3 length: 16 amino acids. In germline, CDR1 is MNHEY, CDR2 SMNVEV (reference sequence). The CDR3 sequence: CASSATGAARFYGYTF. CDR3 sequence (DNA): TGTGCCAGCAGCGCTACAGGGGCAGCACGCTTCTATGGCTACACCTTC.

V usage is TRBV5-1 and J usage is TRBJ1-1; no definite D call. Germline CDR1 is SGHRS and CDR2 is YFSETQ. V was pared by 0 bases and J by 1 base, with 7 bases between. The CDR3 spans 14 residues. The CDR3 protein is CASSLAGANTEAFF. The CDR3 DNA is TGCGCCAGCAGCTTGGCGGGAGCGAACACTGAAGCTTTCTTT.

The genes are TRBV2 and TRBJ1-1; 7 bases map to TRBD1. CDR1 and CDR2 (germline): SNHLY, FYNNEI. Losses at the gene ends were 11 bases for V and 7 bases for J; bases not matched to a gene: 10. The CDR3 runs to 12 residues. In nucleotides, the CDR3 is TGTGCCGGGGGACAGCGAAGGGGTGAAGCTTTCTTT. It translates to CAGGQRRGEAFF.

Comment on this clone: One end of the junction is discordant with germline, which a read error may explain. The CDR3 is CAWSSDAGRAVF. In DNA form, the CDR3 reads TGTGCCTGGAGTTCGGACGCGGGGCGGGCAGTATTT. The gene calls are TRBV30 and TRBJ2-3; TRBD2 is a possible D gene (6 bases). This CDR3 comprises 12 residues. Germline CDR1 and CDR2: GTSNPN and SVGIG (reference sequence).

The rearrangement links TRBV2 to TRBJ2-5; TRBD2 matches at 7 bases. J gave up 4 bases and V 6 bases, and 8 bases lay outside the gene matches. The CDR3 is 14 residues long. Germline V gene lookup returns CDR1 SNHLY and CDR2 FYNNEI. The CDR3 DNA reads as TGTGCCAGCAGCCCTCTGGGAGGGGCAGAGACCCAGTACTTC. The encoded protein is CASSPLGGAETQYF.

The chain has TRBV27 and TRBJ2-7, with D possibly being TRBD1 (6 bases). The germline V gene encodes CDR1 MNHEY and CDR2 SMNVEV (reference sequence). Trimming stripped 5 bases from V and 0 bases from J, with 17 bases between. The CDR3 is made up of 16 amino acids. In DNA, the CDR3 is TGTGCCAGCAGTCCCCAGATCCGACAGGTCTCCTACGAGCAGTACTTC. Its translation is CASSPQIRQVSYEQYF.

This clone has a single count. J is TRBJ1-4 and V is TRBV5-6; D perhaps matches TRBD1 (6 bases). Germline V lookup: CDR1 SGHDT, CDR2 YYEEEE. This CDR3 is built from 14 residues. V dropped 4 bases and J dropped 8 bases, with 15 bases sitting between them. For the CDR3, the DNA is TGTGCCAGCAGCGGATACACAGGGTCGGAAAAACTGTTTTTT. Protein sequence: CASSGYTGSEKLFF.

The V gene is TRBV21-1, the J gene TRBJ1-1; TRBD1, as called in the table, went unchecked against the DNA. TRBV21-1 is designated a pseudogene. The CDR3 is made up of 14 amino acids. CDR3 coding DNA: TGTGCCCCCCCGCGGTGGACACCGGCTGCTGAAGCTTTCTTT. Its translation is CAPPRWTPAAEAFF.

The chain uses TRBV29-1 and TRBJ2-1, with 10 bases identical to TRBD2. Germline V lookup: CDR1 SQVTM, CDR2 ANQGSEA. The CDR3 loop spans 16 amino acids. The V segment lost 1 base and the J segment 8 bases; nucleotides outside the gene matches: 11. The CDR3 protein is CSVEGRSGRAEDEQFF. Written as DNA, the CDR3 is TGCAGCGTTGAAGGGCGGAGCGGGAGGGCCGAGGATGAGCAGTTCTTC.

V and J are TRBV15 and TRBJ2-7; 7 bases map to TRBD1. Germline V gives CDR1 LNHNV, CDR2 YYDKDF (reference sequence). With V trimmed by 0 bases and J by 4 bases, 0 bases remained unmatched. The CDR3 is 13 amino acids. CDR3 protein: CATSRETGYEQYF. The CDR3 nucleotides read TGTGCCACCAGCAGAGAGACAGGGTACGAGCAGTACTTC. Together with reference TRBV15 and TRBJ2-7, the CDR3 gives the full variable domain: DAMVIQNPRYQVTQFGKPVTLSCSQTLNHNVMYWYQQKSSQAPKLLFHYYDKDFNNEADTPDNFQSRRPNTSFCFLDIRSPGLGDTAMYLCATSRETGYEQYFGPGTRLTVT.

The genes are TRBV27 and TRBJ2-5, with D hard to call. V gave up 4 bases and J gave up 5 bases, with 11 bases separating them. This CDR3 is built from 13 residues. Germline V gives CDR1 MNHEY, CDR2 SMNVEV (reference sequence). The CDR3 here is CASSSDLEETQYF. For the CDR3, the DNA is TGTGCCAGCAGTTCTGACTTGGAGGAGACCCAGTACTTC.

The V call is TRBV4-3, the J call TRBJ2-3; D not certain. With 0 bases removed from V and 1 base from J, the gap between germline ends came to 11 bases. CDR1 is LGHNA, CDR2 YSLEER, per germline. The CDR3 has 16 residues. This CDR3 reads CASSQEGASGTDTQYF. In DNA, the CDR3 is TGCGCCAGCAGCCAAGAAGGAGCTTCAGGCACAGATACGCAGTATTTT.

This rearrangement joins TRBV15 to TRBJ1-2; no reliable D call. Trimming pared 1 base from V and 8 bases from J, leaving 20 bases between. The V gene's germline CDR1 is LNHNV and CDR2 YYDKDF (reference sequence). The CDR3 is 16 residues long. In DNA form, the CDR3 reads TGTGCCACCAGCAGAGGAGGCGAGGGATCCCATGGGGGCTACACCTTC. Protein: CATSRGGEGSHGGYTF. The whole variable domain, filled in from reference TRBV15 and TRBJ1-2, reads DAMVIQNPRYQVTQFGKPVTLSCSQTLNHNVMYWYQQKSSQAPKLLFHYYDKDFNNEADTPDNFQSRRPNTSFCFLDIRSPGLGDTAMYLCATSRGGEGSHGGYTFGSGTRLTVV.

Regarding this clone: This CDR3 is also generated by other DNA sequences in the sample. The chain has TRBV7-6 and TRBJ2-7; 7 bases are a match to TRBD2. V was clipped by 1 base and J by 3 bases; unmatched bases: 0. Germline lookup yields CDR1 SGHVS and CDR2 FNYEAQ. The CDR3 runs 13 residues. The CDR3 loop reads CASSLGGGYEQYF. The DNA for the CDR3 is TGTGCCAGCAGCTTAGGGGGGGGCTACGAGCAGTACTTC.

This clone was counted a few times. The gene calls are TRBV5-1 and TRBJ1-5, with D possibly being TRBD1 (5 bases). V was pared by 4 bases and J by 4 bases, with 15 bases between. Germline CDR1 and CDR2: SGHRS and YFSETQ. This CDR3 is built from 15 residues. CDR3 residues: CASSPGSGGNQPQHF. The DNA of the CDR3 is TGCGCCAGCAGCCCAGGGTCGGGGGGTAATCAGCCCCAGCATTTT.

V gene TRBV10-3 combines with J gene TRBJ1-1, with no clear D. V lost 5 bases, J lost 1 base, and 20 bases lay in between. The CDR3 sequence is 17 residues long. CDR1 and CDR2 (germline): ENHRY, SYGVKD. In nucleotides, the CDR3 is TGTGCCATCAGTCCGAGTCAGTACGGGGTAACGAACACTGAAGCTTTCTTT. This translates into CAISPSQYGVTNTEAFF.

This chain joins TRBV27 and TRBJ1-4; 7 bases align to TRBD1. With 5 bases clipped from V and 1 base from J, the junction kept 7 bases outside the gene matches. CDR3 length: 16 residues. Germline lookup yields CDR1 MNHEY and CDR2 SMNVEV (reference sequence). The CDR3 DNA sequence: TGTGCCAGCAGTCCAACAGGGGACGTAACTAATGAAAAACTGTTTTTT. Its protein is CASSPTGDVTNEKLFF.

The V call is TRBV7-2, the J call TRBJ2-1; D gene unclear. The CDR3 loop spans 15 amino acids. V was clipped by 2 bases and J by 5 bases, with 13 bases between them. Germline V gene sequence: CDR1 SGHTA, CDR2 FQGNSA. The CDR3 nucleotides are TGTGCCAGCAGCTTAACGTCTCGAGCGAACAATGAGCAGTTCTTC. Translation gives CASSLTSRANNEQFF.

Written as DNA, the CDR3 is TGTGCCAGCCGAGGACAGGGCAACTATGGCTACACCTTC. Protein product: CASRGQGNYGYTF. The gene calls are TRBV13 and TRBJ1-2; TRBD1 matches at 8 bases. V lost 8 bases and J lost 2; bases outside the gene matches: 4. The CDR3 is made up of 13 amino acids. CDR1 is PRHDT, CDR2 FYEKMQ, per germline (reference sequence).

This sequence joins TRBV6-5 and TRBJ2-7; possible D gene TRBD2, 7 bases. Trimming took 8 bases from V and 7 from J, leaving 21 bases between them. The CDR3 spans 14 residues. Germline V gives CDR1 MNHEY, CDR2 SVGAGI. The CDR3 reads CASRRGGSSLEQYF. CDR3 bases: TGTGCCAGCCGAAGGGGGGGGTCTTCATTGGAGCAGTACTTC.

The chain links TRBV5-1 to TRBJ2-5; D is ambiguous. Germline CDR1 SGHRS, CDR2 YFSETQ. CDR3 length: 13 residues. V was shortened by 4 bases and J by 5 bases, with 12 bases between the two germline ends. The CDR3 sequence: CASSIGGGETQYF. DNA of the CDR3: TGCGCCAGCAGCATCGGCGGTGGGGAGACCCAGTACTTC.

Only a few counts were recorded for this clone. V is TRBV14 and J is TRBJ2-3, with TRBD2 matching over 14 bases. Germline assignment: CDR1 SGHDN and CDR2 FVKESK. V lost 9 bases, J lost 3 bases, and 2 bases stayed unmatched. The CDR3 consists of 14 residues. The CDR3 nucleotides are TGTGCCAGTCGGACTAGCGGGGGGACAGATACGCAGTATTTT. This codes for CASRTSGGTDTQYF.

Regarding this clone: The sample has other DNA sequences that encode this CDR3 too. This chain uses TRBV4-1 with TRBJ1-2, with TRBD1 matching 8 bases. With 5 bases clipped from V and 5 bases from J, the junction kept 7 bases outside the gene matches. The CDR3 runs to 14 residues. Germline V gives CDR1 MGHRA, CDR2 YSYEKL. The CDR3, as DNA: TGCGCCAGCAGCTCCGGGACAGGACGATATGGCTACACCTTC. Translating it yields CASSSGTGRYGYTF.

CDR3 DNA sequence: TGTGCCAGCAGAAAATTCATTCAGCCCCAGCATTTT. Translating gives CASRKFIQPQHF. J is TRBJ1-5 and V is TRBV21-1; the table's D call TRBD1 went unverified against the DNA. TRBV21-1 is a pseudogene segment. The CDR3 spans 12 residues.